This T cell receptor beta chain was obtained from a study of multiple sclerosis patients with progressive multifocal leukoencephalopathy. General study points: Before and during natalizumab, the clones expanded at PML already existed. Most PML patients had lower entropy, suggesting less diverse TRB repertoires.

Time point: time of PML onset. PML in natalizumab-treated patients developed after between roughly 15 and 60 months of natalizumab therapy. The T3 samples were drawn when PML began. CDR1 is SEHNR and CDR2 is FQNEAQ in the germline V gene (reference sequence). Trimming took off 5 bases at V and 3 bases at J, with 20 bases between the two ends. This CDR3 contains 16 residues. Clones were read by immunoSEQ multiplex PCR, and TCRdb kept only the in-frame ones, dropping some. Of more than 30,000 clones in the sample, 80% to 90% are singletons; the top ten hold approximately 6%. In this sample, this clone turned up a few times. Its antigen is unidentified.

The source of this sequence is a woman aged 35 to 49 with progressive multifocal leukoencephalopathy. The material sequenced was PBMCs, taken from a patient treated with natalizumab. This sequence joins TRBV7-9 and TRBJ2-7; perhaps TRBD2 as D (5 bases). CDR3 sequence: CASSPGPKLDRYEQYF. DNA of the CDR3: TGTGCCAGCAGCCCTGGCCCCAAACTAGACCGCTACGAGCAGTACTTC.